This is a list of T cell receptor beta chains from one sample in a study of T cell responses to AZD1222 COVID-19 vaccine. The repertoire was sequenced with immunoSEQ multiplex PCR; TCRdb's copy has only in-frame clones and lacks some. The top ten clones hold 5.1% of a sample with 130,000 to 150,000 clones, 70% to 90% of them seen once. The sample was peripheral blood, taken 28 days after the second AZD1222 dose. These receptors originate from an adult who received the AZD1222 COVID-19 vaccine. Both conserved end residues are trimmed from each CDR3. Fields, in order: V gene, clone size, CDR3 protein. Clone size is not always given. Where it is, it says once, few, many or a class for expanded clones.

TRBV18	once	ASSPGRPEAF
TRBV21-1	-	ASSKLWAGGCSYEQY
TRBV2	few	ASLDRGGGNTQY
TRBV6-5	-	ASSYPGQFNTEAF
TRBV11-2	-	ASSLRGGISEKLF
TRBV5-3	-	ARSKKDSTDTQY
TRBV2	once	ASGVGAGDNTQY
TRBV5-6	-	ASRERNEKLF
TRBV5-6	-	ASSPLGTLSGNTIY
TRBV10-2	-	ASSGGTSGTDTQY
TRBV18	once	ASSLPGTGDGYT
TRBV28	-	ASNFRQGLFGNTIY
TRBV7-2	-	ASSPGTGLRIQY
TRBV3-1/TRBV3-2	-	ASSQEINYGYT
TRBV12-1	-	ASSFSSERGYT
TRBV6-5	-	ASTGLAGETQY
TRBV7-8	-	ASSRDKFTDTQY
TRBV30	-	AWAPGGRNTIY
TRBV6-5	-	ASSEFYEQY
TRBV5-1	-	ASSRAGSYNEQF
TRBV24-1	-	ATGSGQITDTQY
TRBV5-1	-	ASSLGGYRPSTDTQY
TRBV28	-	ASSSLLMNYGYT
TRBV6-5	-	ASSSEGGLSPLH
TRBV5-1	-	ASSLDPGGNTEAF
TRBV25-1	-	ASRDRGDQPQH
TRBV2	-	ASSGGGAGANVLT
TRBV30	-	ASHPRGATNEQF
TRBV7-9	-	ASSLFIEGAF
TRBV18	-	ASSPPAGGAGLTLSYEQY
TRBV4-1	-	ASSGREQGIIQGSPLH
TRBV5-1	-	ASRIDRGNTEAF
TRBV27	few	ASSFLRENSPLH
TRBV4-1	-	ASSQVGGGSYGYT
TRBV6-4	-	ASSDSAGGNTDTQY
TRBV7-9	-	ASSLIGTASNQPQH
TRBV3-1/TRBV3-2	once	ASSQESHEQY
TRBV19	-	ASSIDNSATFYGYT
TRBV3-1/TRBV3-2	-	ASSLRQGAGNSPLH
TRBV6-6	-	ASSPDSYSGNTIY
TRBV5-1	-	ASSSEGGEQF
TRBV5-1	few	ASSLESGIIGEQY
TRBV11-3	-	ASSWDGRDTEAF
TRBV19	once	ASTQRDGYYNEQF
TRBV5-1	-	ASSLVGESYNEQF
TRBV30	-	AWGPSANTGNTIY
TRBV27	-	ASRWTGGNSPLH
TRBV2	-	ASRIQGYTEAF
TRBV5-3	-	ARSNSGTGDNSPLH
TRBV19	-	ASSIGRGRSYEQY
TRBV5-1	-	ASSLDYPGELF
TRBV14	-	ASRPRDIYTIY
TRBV7-2	-	ASSLEWMPGGEQY
TRBV19	once	ARGGAGYGYT
TRBV11-2	-	ASSTRGYGNEQF